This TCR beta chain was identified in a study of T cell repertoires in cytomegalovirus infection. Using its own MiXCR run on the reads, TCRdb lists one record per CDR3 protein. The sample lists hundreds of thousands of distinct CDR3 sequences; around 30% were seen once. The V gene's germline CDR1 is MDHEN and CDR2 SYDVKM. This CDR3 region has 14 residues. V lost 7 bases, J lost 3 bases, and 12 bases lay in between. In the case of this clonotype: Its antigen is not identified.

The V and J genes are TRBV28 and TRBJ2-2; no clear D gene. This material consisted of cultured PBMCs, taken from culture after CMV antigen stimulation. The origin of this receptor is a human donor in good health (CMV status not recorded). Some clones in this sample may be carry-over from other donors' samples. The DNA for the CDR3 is TGTGCCAGCACCCCGTGGCAAGACACCGGGGAGCTGTTTTTT. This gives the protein CASTPWQDTGELFF.